This passage covers 6 T cell receptor beta chains from one sample sequenced in a study of blood T cell repertoires in COVID-19. Sequencing was performed with immunoSEQ multiplex PCR; in TCRdb, only in-frame clones are kept and a portion is missing. The sample carries 250,000 or so clones, around 85% recorded once. The specimen sequenced was peripheral blood. The source of these receptors is a man in his 60s with acute or convalescent COVID-19.

This rearrangement joins TRBV11-2 to TRBJ2-2, with 8 bases matching TRBD2. Losses at the gene ends were 4 bases for V and 7 bases for J; bases not matched to a gene: 5. Germline-derived CDR1 and CDR2 are SGHAT and FQNNGV. This CDR3 spans 14 amino acids. The chain's CDR3 is CASSSTSEGGELFF. In nucleotides, the CDR3 is TGTGCCAGCAGCTCGACTAGCGAGGGCGGGGAGCTGTTTTTT. The full variable domain, rest sourced from reference TRBV11-2 and TRBJ2-2, is EAGVAQSPRYKIIEKRQSVAFWCNPISGHATLYWYQQILGQGPKLLIQFQNNGVVDDSQLPKDRFSAERLKGVDSTLKIQPAKLEDSAVYLCASSSTSEGGELFFGEGSRLTVL.

This chain uses TRBV5-6 with TRBJ1-1, with D unresolved. CDR1 is SGHDT and CDR2 is YYEEEE in the germline V gene. The V end was cut by 4 bases, the J end by 2 bases, with 12 bases between. CDR3 length equals 14 residues. Here the CDR3 reads CASSGGPDNTEAFF. The CDR3 DNA sequence: TGTGCCAGCAGCGGTGGGCCGGATAACACTGAAGCTTTCTTT.

The V call is TRBV30, the J call TRBJ2-1; D ambiguous. Trimming cost V 3 bases and J 10 bases, with 19 bases left between them. CDR1 and CDR2 (germline): GTSNPN, SVGIG (reference sequence). The CDR3 length is 14 residues. The CDR3 spells CAWSVHGKEWEQFF. Here the CDR3 DNA reads TGTGCCTGGAGCGTACATGGCAAGGAGTGGGAGCAGTTCTTC.

A remark on this clone: Other nucleotide sequences from this sample produce the same CDR3. This rearrangement joins TRBV18 to TRBJ2-1; the D is unclear. V dropped 3 bases and J dropped 0 bases, with 9 bases sitting between them. This CDR3 region has 15 residues. CDR1 and CDR2 (germline): KGHSH, LQKENI. CDR3 loop: CASSPPTGSYNEQFF. CDR3 DNA sequence: TGTGCCAGCTCACCCCCGACGGGCTCCTACAATGAGCAGTTCTTC.

In this sample, this clone turned up once. The rearrangement links TRBV4-3 to TRBJ2-7; no firm D call. The V end lost 2 bases, the J end lost 5 bases, and 13 bases lay between the germline ends. The CDR3 has 14 residues. Germline-derived CDR1 and CDR2 are LGHNA and YSLEER. The CDR3 spells CASSQSVQSHEQYF. In DNA, the CDR3 is TGCGCCAGCAGCCAATCGGTCCAAAGCCACGAGCAGTACTTC.

This clone has only one observation. The genes are TRBV7-2 and TRBJ2-7; 11 nucleotides align to TRBD2. The CDR3 sequence is 17 residues long. Germline CDR1 and CDR2: SGHTA and FQGNSA. The V gene end was trimmed by 5 bases and the J gene end by 2 bases; junction bases not matched to a gene: 11. The CDR3 DNA reads TGTGCCAGCAGCCCGTACCTAGCGGGAGGCCTAACCTACGAGCAGTACTTC. Translation: CASSPYLAGGLTYEQYF. Variable domain in full (rest from reference TRBV7-2 and TRBJ2-7): GAGVSQSPSNKVTEKGKDVELRCDPISGHTALYWYRQSLGQGLEFLIYFQGNSAPDKSGLPSDRFSAERTGGSVSTLTIQRTQQEDSAVYLCASSPYLAGGLTYEQYFGPGTRLTVT.